Listed here is a single TCR beta chain. The data are from a study of blood T cells in healthy people across ages. Primers used in a second PCR of about 6 to 11 cycles were a sample-barcoded 5' primer and a J-beta primer mix. TCRdb reprocessed the 5' RACE reads with MiXCR, giving one entry per CDR3 protein. Of 450,000 to 700,000 distinct CDR3 sequences in the sample, approximately 25% are singletons; the top ten hold around 18%. The CDR3 runs to 15 residues. Trimming left V 1 base short and J 5 bases short, with 13 bases between. Germline V gives CDR1 SGHTA, CDR2 FQGNSA. The chain joins TRBV7-2 to TRBJ2-3; TRBD1 might be the D (5 bases). Sequenced input: blood. This TCR came from a woman aged 70-85 years in good health. CDR3 bases: TGTGCCAGCAGCTTAGAGGGGCGCGGTGTAGATACGCAGTATTTT. Protein product: CASSLEGRGVDTQYF.